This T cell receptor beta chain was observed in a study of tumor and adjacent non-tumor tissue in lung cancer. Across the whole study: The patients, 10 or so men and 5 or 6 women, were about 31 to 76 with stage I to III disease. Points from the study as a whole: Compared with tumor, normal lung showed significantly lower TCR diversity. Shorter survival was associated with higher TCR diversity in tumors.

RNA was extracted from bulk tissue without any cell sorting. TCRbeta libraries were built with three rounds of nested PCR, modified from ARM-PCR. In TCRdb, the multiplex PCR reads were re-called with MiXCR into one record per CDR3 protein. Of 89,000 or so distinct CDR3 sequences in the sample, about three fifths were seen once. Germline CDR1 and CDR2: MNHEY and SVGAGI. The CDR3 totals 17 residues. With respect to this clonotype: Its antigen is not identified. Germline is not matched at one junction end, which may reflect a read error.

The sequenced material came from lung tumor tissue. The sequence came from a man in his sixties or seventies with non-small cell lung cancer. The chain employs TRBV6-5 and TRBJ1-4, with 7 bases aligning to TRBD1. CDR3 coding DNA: TGTGCCAGCAGTTACGGTGCTGCGGACAGGAGCAGTGAAAAAATGTTTTTT. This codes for CASSYGAADRSSEKMFF.